A single sample is the source of the 11 T cell receptor beta chains below, sequenced in a study of Tregs in tolerant kidney transplant recipients. Assay used: immunoSEQ multiplex PCR; TCRdb lists only in-frame clones, some missing. The profile shows over 50,000 clones, more than 70% of them singletons. Sequencing was done on a sample of CD4+ T cells from blood. These receptors originate from a human donor in good health.

V usage is TRBV28 and J usage is TRBJ1-6; D uncertain. There are 17 residues in the CDR3. Looked up from germline, CDR1 is MDHEN and CDR2 is SYDVKM. Trimming cost V 9 bases and J 0 bases, with 18 bases left between them. CDR3 protein: CASSREILSSYNSPLHF. In nucleotides, the CDR3 is TGTGCCAGTTCCCGGGAGATATTAAGCTCCTATAATTCACCCCTCCACTTT.

This clone appeared once. The chain recombines TRBV29-1 with TRBJ1-1, with a weak D call TRBD1 (5 bases). Germline V CDR1 and CDR2: SQVTM, ANQGSEA. V shed 4 bases and J shed 0 bases, with 9 bases lying between them. CDR3 length equals 13 residues. This CDR3 reads CSVGGTLNTEAFF. Written as DNA, the CDR3 is TGCAGCGTTGGCGGGACTTTGAACACTGAAGCTTTCTTT.

The chain has TRBV23-1 and TRBJ2-7; D is unresolved. Being an ORF, TRBV23-1 has a function that is uncertain. The CDR3 covers 14 residues. Trimming cost V 3 bases and J 3 bases, with 12 bases left between them. CDR3 sequence reads: CASSHLDGFYEQYF. The CDR3 bases are TGCGCCAGCAGTCACCTAGACGGCTTCTACGAGCAGTACTTC.

The chain couples TRBV6-1 to TRBJ2-7, with D tentatively TRBD1 or TRBD2 (5 bases each). CDR1 is MNHNS and CDR2 is SASEGT in the germline V gene. This CDR3 has 14 residues. V gave up 10 bases and J gave up 7 bases, with 23 bases separating them. The CDR3 spells CATVPGTLRLEQYF. The CDR3, as DNA: TGTGCCACCGTTCCCGGGACCCTCAGACTGGAGCAGTACTTC.

The chain links TRBV9 to TRBJ1-4; D is ambiguous. CDR3 length: 15 amino acids. Trimming removed 2 bases at V and 0 bases at J, with 8 bases between. Germline V lookup: CDR1 SGDLS, CDR2 YYNGEE. This CDR3 reads CASSVSVATNEKLFF. The CDR3 bases are TGTGCCAGCAGCGTGTCAGTTGCAACTAATGAAAAACTGTTTTTT.

The rearrangement uses TRBV4-1 and TRBJ2-5; D is uncertain. V was cut by 1 base and J by 8 bases, with 14 bases left in between. The germline gives CDR1 MGHRA, CDR2 YSYEKL. The CDR3 spans 14 residues. CDR3 sequence reads: CASSQGALQATQYF. The CDR3 coding sequence is TGCGCCAGCAGCCAAGGCGCACTACAAGCTACCCAGTACTTC.

V usage is TRBV19 and J usage is TRBJ2-3, with D uncertain. Trimming cost V 1 base and J 2 bases, with 13 bases left between them. From germline, CDR1 is LNHDA and CDR2 SQIVND (reference sequence). This CDR3 is built from 16 residues. CDR3 sequence reads: CASSIVYRLNTDTQYF. CDR3 bases: TGTGCCAGTAGTATAGTATACCGGCTAAACACAGATACGCAGTATTTT. Looking up the rest from reference TRBV19 and TRBJ2-3 gives the full variable domain: DGGITQSPKYLFRKEGQNVTLSCEQNLNHDAMYWYRQDPGQGLRLIYYSQIVNDFQKGDIAEGYSVSREKKESFPLTVTSAQKNPTAFYLCASSIVYRLNTDTQYFGPGTRLTVL.

The chain uses TRBV19 and TRBJ1-2; D is unclear. V was trimmed by 6 bases and J by 4 bases, leaving 24 bases between them. The CDR3 is 17 amino acids. Germline-derived CDR1 and CDR2 are LNHDA and SQIVND (reference sequence). CDR3 in amino acids: CASSTDPPLGKPYGYTF. CDR3 DNA sequence: TGTGCCAGTAGCACGGACCCACCGCTTGGGAAGCCCTATGGCTACACCTTC.

The chain links TRBV7-9 to TRBJ2-3, with 7 bases lining up with TRBD2. V lost 2 bases, J lost 5 bases, and 16 bases stayed unmatched. The CDR3 runs to 18 residues. Germline-derived CDR1 and CDR2 are SEHNR and FQNEAQ (reference sequence). This CDR3 is CASSLIRWSSPGGDTQYF. The DNA of the CDR3 is TGTGCCAGCAGCTTAATAAGGTGGAGCTCACCGGGAGGAGATACGCAGTATTTT.

V usage is TRBV18 and J usage is TRBJ2-5; 7 nucleotides line up with TRBD1. CDR3 length: 14 residues. V lost 4 bases, J lost 4 bases, and 6 bases stayed unmatched. Germline CDR1 and CDR2: KGHSH and LQKENI. The CDR3 region is CASSLRQGGETQYF. CDR3 nucleotide sequence: TGTGCCAGCTCACTTAGACAGGGTGGAGAGACCCAGTACTTC.

The chain couples TRBV5-4 to TRBJ2-6, with TRBD1 as a possible D gene (6 bases). V dropped 3 bases and J dropped 4 bases, with 20 bases sitting between them. The germline gives CDR1 SGHNT, CDR2 YYREEE (reference sequence). This CDR3 spans 18 amino acids. CDR3 loop: CASSSGGTGPRGANVLTF. CDR3 nucleotide sequence: TGTGCCAGCAGCTCCGGAGGCACAGGGCCTCGCGGGGCCAACGTCCTGACTTTC.